This TCR beta chain is drawn from a study of blood T cell repertoires in COVID-19 (dated by TCRdb to about 2020). Looking at the study overall: Collaborator samples came from the United States, Italy and Spain and covered acute and convalescent phases of COVID-19. The prospective study material was composed of cDNA or gDNA derived from T cells, B-cell-depleted T cells, or PBMCs. The dataset comprised deeply sampled blood TCRbeta repertoires from subjects exposed to, actively infected with, or recovered from COVID-19. The repertoires were released in a freely available public database intended as a resource for research on the immune response to SARS-CoV-2. Samples were obtained from the ongoing ImmuneRACE study (first 160 participants) and from about 1,300 subjects provided by 6 global collaborators. Nearly every sample came with metadata listing a de-identified subject ID, COVID-19 status, age in years and sex. Where available, HLA class I and class II types were taken from metadata supplied by the sample provider and were not determined by assay-based typing.

The collaborating institutions used their own protocols to collect whole blood in K2EDTA tubes. Collaborator samples were shipped for TCRbeta analysis as frozen whole blood, isolated PBMCs, or DNA extracted from either sample type. In regard to this clone: The target of this receptor is not known. No much larger clone is present one base from it, and per-base qualities are unavailable.

From the cysteine through the phenylalanine, the CDR3 covers 15 amino acids. Here the CDR3 DNA is all that survives: 45 bases in frame from base 1. Trimming costs V 8 bases and J 9 bases, and their ends lie 23 bases apart. CDR1 MNHEY and CDR2 SVGAGI are derived from the germline V gene. On the study overall, not on this receptor specifically: The quantity of clinical and demographic metadata differed by source and by participant and was supplied without curation.

TCRbeta CDR3 regions were amplified from genomic DNA by means of the immunoSEQ Assay, a bias-controlled multiplex PCR. Turning to the authors' computational methods: Nucleated cell counts per sample were estimated from amplification of reference gene primers within the assay. To quantify the absolute abundance of each unique TCRbeta CDR3 rearrangement, sequence reads were collapsed and filtered. For each sample, productive Simpson clonality was calculated as the square root of Simpson's diversity index across productive rearrangements. TCRdb took over this immuneACCESS table, retaining in-frame rearrangements with V and J assigned. Such tables are incomplete; in checked studies, under half of the missing clones stem from an unresolved V gene, and the remainder is unexplained. That table supplies the V and J calls and clone size; D and trimming were determined from the DNA. Recorded for this sample are 20,000 to 25,000 clones; about 93% of them occurred a single time. Together, the top ten hold under 20% of the sample.

The rearrangement combines TRBV6-5 with TRBJ2-1; no D gene call is confident. Input material: peripheral blood. The receptor's source is a human donor in a cohort sampled during active COVID-19. Here is the DNA: TGTGCCAGCTTCCAGCTTCTGGGTTATAGCATTGAGCAGTTCTTC. Its product reads: CASFQLLGYSIEQFF.